This T cell receptor beta chain was recovered during a study of cytomegalovirus exposure and HLA in healthy donors. Overall study results and limits: 150 to 200 TCR beta chains were listed as cytomegalovirus-associated.

CDR1 is SNHLY and CDR2 is FYNNEI in the germline V gene. CDR3 length: 13 residues. Deletions cut 7 bases from V and 4 bases from J, with 13 bases between. For this clone: Its antigen is as yet unknown.

Some clones are missing from TCRdb's copy, which holds only in-frame ones; the method was immunoSEQ multiplex PCR. The repertoire holds tens of thousands of clones, with roughly nine tenths as singletons. The receptor comes from a woman in her late teens or twenties in good health and CMV-seropositive. The chain links TRBV2 to TRBJ1-1; weak D call: TRBD1 (5 bases). The source material was PBMCs. The CDR3 is CASIRRGVTEAFF. CDR3 nucleotide sequence: TGTGCCAGCATCCGAAGGGGTGTCACTGAAGCTTTCTTT.